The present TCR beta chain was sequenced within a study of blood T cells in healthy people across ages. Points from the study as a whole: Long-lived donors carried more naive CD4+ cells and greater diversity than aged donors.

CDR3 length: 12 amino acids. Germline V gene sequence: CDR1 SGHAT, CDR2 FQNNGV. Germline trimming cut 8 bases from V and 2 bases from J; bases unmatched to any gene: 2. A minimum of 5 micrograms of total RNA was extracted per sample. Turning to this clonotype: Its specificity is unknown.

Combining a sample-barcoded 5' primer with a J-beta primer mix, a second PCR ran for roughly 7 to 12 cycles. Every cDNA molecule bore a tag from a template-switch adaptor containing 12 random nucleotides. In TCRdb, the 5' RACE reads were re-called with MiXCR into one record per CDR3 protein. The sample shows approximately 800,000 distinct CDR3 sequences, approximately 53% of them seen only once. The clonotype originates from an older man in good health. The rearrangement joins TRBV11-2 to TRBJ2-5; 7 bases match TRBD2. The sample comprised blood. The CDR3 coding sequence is TGTGCCAGCCGGGGACTACAAGAGACCCAGTACTTC. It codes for CASRGLQETQYF.